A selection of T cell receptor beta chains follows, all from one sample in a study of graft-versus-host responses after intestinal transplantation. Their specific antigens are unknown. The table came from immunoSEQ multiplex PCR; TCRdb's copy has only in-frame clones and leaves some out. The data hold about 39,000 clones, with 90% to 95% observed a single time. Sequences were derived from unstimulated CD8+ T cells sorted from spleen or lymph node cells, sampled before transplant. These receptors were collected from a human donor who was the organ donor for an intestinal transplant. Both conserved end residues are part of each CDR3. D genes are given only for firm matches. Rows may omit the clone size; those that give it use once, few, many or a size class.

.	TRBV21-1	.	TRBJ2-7	TGTGCCAGCAGAGAGGACAGGGGCCACGAGCAGTACTTC	CASREDRGHEQYF
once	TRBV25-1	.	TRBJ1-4	TGTGCCAGCAGTGACCTCAATGAAAAACTGTTTTTT	CASSDLNEKLFF
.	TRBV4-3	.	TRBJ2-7	TGCGCCAGCAGCCAAGATGGGCAGGGGCTGTACGAGCAGTACTTC	CASSQDGQGLYEQYF
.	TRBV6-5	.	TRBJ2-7	TGTGCCAGCAGTGGCAGCTCCTACGAGCAGTACTTC	CASSGSSYEQYF
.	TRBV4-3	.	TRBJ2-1	TGCGCCAGCAGCCAGGAGAGGTTGGACAATGAGCAGTTCTTC	CASSQERLDNEQFF
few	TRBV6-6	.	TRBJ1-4	TGTGCCAGCAGTTATGGTGAAAAACTGTTTTTT	CASSYGEKLFF
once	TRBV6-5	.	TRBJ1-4	TGTGCCAGCAGTTACTCGCTGGGGGCTGGTGAAAAACTGTTTTTT	CASSYSLGAGEKLFF
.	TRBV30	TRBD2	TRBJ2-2	TGTGCCTGGAGTGGACTAGCGGGGGGGCCTAACACCGGGGAGCTGTTTTTT	CAWSGLAGGPNTGELFF
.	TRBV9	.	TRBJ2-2	TGTGCCAGCAGCCTTTCAAGATCTATGGGAGCCACCGGGGAGCTGTTTTTT	CASSLSRSMGATGELFF
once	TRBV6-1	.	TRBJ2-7	TGTGCCAGCAGTGCTCCGGCGGGGGAGCAGTACTTC	CASSAPAGEQYF
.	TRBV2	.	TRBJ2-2	TGTGCCAGCAGTGAGGCGGGGACCACCGGGGAGCTGTTTTTT	CASSEAGTTGELFF
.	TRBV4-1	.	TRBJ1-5	TGCGCCAGCAGCCAAGATAGGGATCAGCCCCAGCATTTT	CASSQDRDQPQHF
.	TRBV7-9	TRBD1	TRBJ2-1	TGTGCCAGCAGCTTAGGGCAGGGGGATAATGAGCAGTTCTTC	CASSLGQGDNEQFF
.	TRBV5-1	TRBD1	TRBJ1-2	TGCGCCAGCAGCGAAGCAGGGGGCAGCTATGGCTACACCTTC	CASSEAGGSYGYTF
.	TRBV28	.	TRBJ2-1	TGTGCCAGCAGTCTCCTAACTCTCATGAGCTCCTACAATGAGCAGTTCTTC	CASSLLTLMSSYNEQFF
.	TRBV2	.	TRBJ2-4	TGTGCCAGCAGTGATGGCAGGGAGTTAGCCAAAAACATTCAGTACTTC	CASSDGRELAKNIQYF
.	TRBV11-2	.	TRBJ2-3	TGTGCCAGCAGCTCCTACGGCACAGATACGCAGTATTTT	CASSSYGTDTQYF
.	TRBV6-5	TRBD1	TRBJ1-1	TGTGCCAGCAGTTACGAGCAGGGGGCGCACACTGAAGCTTTCTTT	CASSYEQGAHTEAFF
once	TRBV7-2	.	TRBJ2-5	TGTGCCAGCAGCTTCCCAGGGACACAAGAGACCCAGTACTTC	CASSFPGTQETQYF
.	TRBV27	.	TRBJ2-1	TGTGCCAGCACAACCGGGGGGCCCTACAATGAGCAGTTCTTC	CASTTGGPYNEQFF
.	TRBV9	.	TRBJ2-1	TGTGCCAGCAGCTCATCAGGGGTACGGAGCTCCTACAATGAGCAGTTCTTC	CASSSSGVRSSYNEQFF
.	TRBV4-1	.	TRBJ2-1	TGCGCCAGCAGCCCCAATATCGACTACTCCTACAATGAGCAGTTCTTC	CASSPNIDYSYNEQFF
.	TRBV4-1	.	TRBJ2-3	TGCGCCAGCAGCCTATTCCGGGACGTAGGGCGCGATACGCAGTATTTT	CASSLFRDVGRDTQYF
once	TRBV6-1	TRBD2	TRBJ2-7	TGTGCCATCCGACTAGCGGGGGACCCCTACGAGCAGTACTTC	CAIRLAGDPYEQYF
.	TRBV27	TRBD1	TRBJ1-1	TGTGCCAGCAGACCCGGGACAGGGTCGATTCCTGAAGCTTTCTTT	CASRPGTGSIPEAFF
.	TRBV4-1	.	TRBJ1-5	TGCGCCAGCAGCCAAGTAGTCACAGATTATAGCAATCAGCCCCAGCATTTT	CASSQVVTDYSNQPQHF
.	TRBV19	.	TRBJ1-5	TGTGCCAGTAGTATAGCCCGGACTACCGGGCAGCCCCAGCATTTT	CASSIARTTGQPQHF
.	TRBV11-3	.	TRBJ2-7	TGTGCCAGCAGCCCTCATAGGGGTGCGGCGTACGAGCAGTACTTC	CASSPHRGAAYEQYF
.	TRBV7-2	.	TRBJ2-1	TGTGCCAGCAGCTTAGAGTACAGCTCCTACAATGAGCAGTTCTTC	CASSLEYSSYNEQFF
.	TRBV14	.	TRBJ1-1	TGTGCCAGCAGCCCTACGTGGGCTGAAGCTTTCTTT	CASSPTWAEAFF
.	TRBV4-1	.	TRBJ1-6	TGCGCCAGCAGCCCCTCTCCGGCAGGGCCATCACCCCTCCACTTT	CASSPSPAGPSPLHF
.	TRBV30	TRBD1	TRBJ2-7	TGTGCCTGGAGAGAGGACAGGTACGGGCAGTACTTC	CAWREDRYGQYF
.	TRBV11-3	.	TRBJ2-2	TGTGCCAGCAGTTGGCGGGCCGGGGAGCTGTTTTTT	CASSWRAGELFF
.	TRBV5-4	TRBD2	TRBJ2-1	TGTGCCACCGCGCGGACTAGTTTTAATCGTCCCTACAATGAGCAGTTCTTC	CATARTSFNRPYNEQFF
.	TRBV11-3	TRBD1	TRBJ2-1	TGTGCCAGCAGCCCACCGACAGGGGCCCTCTACAATGAGCAGTTCTTC	CASSPPTGALYNEQFF
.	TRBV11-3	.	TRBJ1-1	TGTGCCAGCAGTTCCATGTGGGAAGCTTTCTTT	CASSSMWEAFF
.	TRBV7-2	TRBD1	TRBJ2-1	TGTGCCAGCAGCTTTGGGACAGGGACCCTCAATGAGCAGTTCTTC	CASSFGTGTLNEQFF
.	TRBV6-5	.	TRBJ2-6	TGTGCCAGCAGTTACAGCTCTGGGGCCAACGTCCTGACTTTC	CASSYSSGANVLTF
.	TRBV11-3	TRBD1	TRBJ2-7	TGTGCCAGCAGCTTGAGGGGGCACGAGCAGTACTTC	CASSLRGHEQYF
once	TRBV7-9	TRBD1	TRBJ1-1	TGTGCCAGCAGCTCACCGGGACAGGAGAACACTGAAGCTTTCTTT	CASSSPGQENTEAFF
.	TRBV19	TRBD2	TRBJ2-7	TGTGCCAGTAGTAGTAGCGGGGGCAACGAGCAGTACTTC	CASSSSGGNEQYF
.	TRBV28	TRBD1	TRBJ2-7	TGTGCCAGCAGCCAACTCGGGACAGGGGGTTTCGATTACGAGCAGTACTTC	CASSQLGTGGFDYEQYF
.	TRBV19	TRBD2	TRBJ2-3	TGTGCCAGTAGTATAGATTGGGTAGCGGGGAACACAGATACGCAGTATTTT	CASSIDWVAGNTDTQYF
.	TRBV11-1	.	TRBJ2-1	TGTGCCAGCAGCTCCCTAGGGAACAATGAGCAGTTCTTC	CASSSLGNNEQFF
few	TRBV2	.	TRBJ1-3	TGTGCCAGCAGGGGAAACACCATATATTTT	CASRGNTIYF
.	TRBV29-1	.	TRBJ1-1	TGCAGCGTACCAAAGAGGAGCAGGGGAAGGGTCCTGAACACTGAAGCTTTCTTT	CSVPKRSRGRVLNTEAFF
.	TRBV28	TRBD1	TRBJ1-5	TGTGCCAGCAGTTTAGAGGGACAGGGGATTCAGCCCCAGCATTTT	CASSLEGQGIQPQHF
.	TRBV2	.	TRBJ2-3	TGTGCCAGCGCCCGGAGCACAGATACGCAGTATTTT	CASARSTDTQYF
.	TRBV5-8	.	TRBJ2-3	TGTGCCAGCAGCATAGGACAGTCCAGCACAGATACGCAGTATTTT	CASSIGQSSTDTQYF
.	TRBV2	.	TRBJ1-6	TGTGCCAGCAGTGAAAAGAGCTCCTATAATTCACCCCTCCACTTT	CASSEKSSYNSPLHF
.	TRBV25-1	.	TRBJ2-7	TGTGCCAGCAGTGGGGAAGGGGGTTACGAGCAGTACTTC	CASSGEGGYEQYF
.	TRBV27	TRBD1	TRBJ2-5	TGTGCCAGCAGTCCTCAGGGGGCGGGGGAGACCCAGTACTTC	CASSPQGAGETQYF
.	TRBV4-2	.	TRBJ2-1	TGTGCCAGCAGCCAAGATACCCCGGGACTCTCCTACAATGAGCAGTTCTTC	CASSQDTPGLSYNEQFF
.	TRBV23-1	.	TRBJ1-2	TGCGCCAGCGTGGAAACAGGAGACTATGGGAGGAGTTACACCTTC	CASVETGDYGRSYTF